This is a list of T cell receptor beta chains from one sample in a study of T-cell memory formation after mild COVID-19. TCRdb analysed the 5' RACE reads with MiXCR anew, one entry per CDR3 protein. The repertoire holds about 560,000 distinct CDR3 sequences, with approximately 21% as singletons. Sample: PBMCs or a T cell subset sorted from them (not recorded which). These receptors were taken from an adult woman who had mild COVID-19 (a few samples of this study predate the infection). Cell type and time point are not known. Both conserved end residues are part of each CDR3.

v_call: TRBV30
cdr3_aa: CAWSGPGLASYNEQFF

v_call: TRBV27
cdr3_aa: CASSLSGFEGRGEQYF

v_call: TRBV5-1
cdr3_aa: CASSLPDNNEQFF

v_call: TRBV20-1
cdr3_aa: CSAGTGSTDTQYF

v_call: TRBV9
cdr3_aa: CASSPILNTGELFF

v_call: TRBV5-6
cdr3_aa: CASGTGETQGFQGYF

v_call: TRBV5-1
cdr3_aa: CASSLRQGSTNTGELFF

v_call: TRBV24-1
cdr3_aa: CATSIASVTGELFF

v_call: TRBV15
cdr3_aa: CATGSRSTGPRKPLHF

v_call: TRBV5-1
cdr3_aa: CASSLRTGANTEAFF

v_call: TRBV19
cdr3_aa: CASSIGTSGKTQYF

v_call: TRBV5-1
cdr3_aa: CASSDPQGAFNIQYF

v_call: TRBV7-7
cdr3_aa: CASSSLDRGWANVLTF

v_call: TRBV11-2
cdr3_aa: CASSFGRGAQYF

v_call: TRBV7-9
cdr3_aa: CASSLGRATYNEQFF

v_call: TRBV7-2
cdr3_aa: CASSLAGGRFHEQYF

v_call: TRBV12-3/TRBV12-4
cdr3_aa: CASSFGHRGSGYTF

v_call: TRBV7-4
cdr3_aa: CASSPRDMNTEAFF

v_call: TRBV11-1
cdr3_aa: CASSLQPSDGNEQFF

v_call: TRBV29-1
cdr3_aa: CSVWVAGYEQYF

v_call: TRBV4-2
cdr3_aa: CASSQDLPSVSDTQYF